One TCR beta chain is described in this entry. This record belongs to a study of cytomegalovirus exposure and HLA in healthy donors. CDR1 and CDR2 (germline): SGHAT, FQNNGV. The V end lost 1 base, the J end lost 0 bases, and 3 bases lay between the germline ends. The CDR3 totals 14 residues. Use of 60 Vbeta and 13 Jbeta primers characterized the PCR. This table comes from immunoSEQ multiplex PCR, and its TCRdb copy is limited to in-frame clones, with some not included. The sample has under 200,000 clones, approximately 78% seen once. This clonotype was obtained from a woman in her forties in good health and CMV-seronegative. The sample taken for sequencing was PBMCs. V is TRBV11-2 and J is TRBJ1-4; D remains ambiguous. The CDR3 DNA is TGTGCCAGCAGCTTAGTCGCAACTAATGAAAAACTGTTTTTT. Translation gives CASSLVATNEKLFF.